This TCR beta chain was recovered during a study of blood T cells in healthy people across ages. The CDR3 sequence is 15 residues long. V lost 5 bases and J lost 5; bases outside the gene matches: 14. CDR1 and CDR2 (germline): DFQATT, SNEGSKA (reference sequence). Through a sample-barcoded 5' primer and a J-beta primer mix, a second PCR was run for about 6 to 11 cycles. TCRdb ran MiXCR on the 5' RACE reads and lists one entry per CDR3 protein. Seen here are 1.5 million to 1.8 million distinct CDR3 sequences, 40% to 45% observed once, and the top ten hold more than 4%. The genes are TRBV20-1 and TRBJ2-5; 7 positions agree with TRBD2. The specimen sequenced was blood. The sequence came from a woman aged 18-35 years in good health. The CDR3 bases are TGCAGTGCTTCTCTTGGGGGGGTAAAGAAGGAGACCCAGTACTTC. Its translation is CSASLGGVKKETQYF.